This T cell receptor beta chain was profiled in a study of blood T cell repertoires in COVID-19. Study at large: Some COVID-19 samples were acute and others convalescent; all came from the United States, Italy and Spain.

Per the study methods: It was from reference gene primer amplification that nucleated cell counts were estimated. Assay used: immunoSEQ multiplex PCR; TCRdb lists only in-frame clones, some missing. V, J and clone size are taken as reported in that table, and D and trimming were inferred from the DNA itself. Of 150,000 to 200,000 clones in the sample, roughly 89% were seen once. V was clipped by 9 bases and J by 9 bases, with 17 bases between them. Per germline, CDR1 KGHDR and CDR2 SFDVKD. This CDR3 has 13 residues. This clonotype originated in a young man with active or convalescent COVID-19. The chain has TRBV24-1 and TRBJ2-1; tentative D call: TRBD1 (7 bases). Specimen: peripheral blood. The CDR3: CATEEGARPEQFF. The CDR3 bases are TGTGCCACCGAGGAGGGGGCAAGGCCTGAGCAGTTCTTC.